This T cell receptor (beta chain) derives from a study of preoperative IRX-2 immunotherapy in early breast cancer. This table comes from immunoSEQ multiplex PCR, and its TCRdb copy is limited to in-frame clones, with some not included. The table records about 19,000 clones, just under 85% of them present only once. CDR3 size: 15 residues. V shed 5 bases, J shed 2 bases, and the junction held 7 bases outside the gene matches. In germline, CDR1 is SGHNT, CDR2 YENEEA. The treatment was: preoperative locoregional IRX-2 cytokine immunotherapy. Patients received preoperative, locoregional IRX-2 cytokine immunotherapy in a phase Ib study.

The chain combines TRBV11-3 with TRBJ2-3, with 7 positions matching TRBD1. This material consisted of lymph node tissue, taken after IRX-2 immunotherapy. This clonotype originated in a human donor with breast cancer. CDR3 amino acids: CASSGRDSNTDTQYF. CDR3 DNA: TGTGCCAGCAGCGGCCGGGACAGCAACACAGATACGCAGTATTTT. Full variable domain (rest looked up from reference TRBV11-3 and TRBJ2-3): EAGVVQSPRYKIIEKKQPVAFWCNPISGHNTLYWYLQNLGQGPELLIRYENEEAVDDSQLPKDRFSAERLKGVDSTLKIQPAELGDSAVYLCASSGRDSNTDTQYFGPGTRLTVL.